Listed below are T cell receptor beta chains from one sample, sequenced in a study of regulatory T cells in long-lasting Graves disease. Using its own MiXCR run on the multiplex PCR reads, TCRdb lists one record per CDR3 protein. The table includes about 370,000 distinct CDR3 sequences, around 16% detected once. This sample comprised peripheral blood mononuclear cells (PBMCs), obtained at new diagnosis, from a patient treated with antithyroid drugs. These receptors originate from a female donor with Graves disease. The CDR3 runs from the conserved cysteine through the conserved F or W. Fields, in order: CDR3 protein, CDR3 DNA, D gene, J gene, V gene, clone size. A D gene is named only where the DNA matches it firmly. The listing skips clone size in some rows; elsewhere it reads once, few, many or a size class.

CDR3aa: CASSSRLDLDEQYF
CDR3nt: TGCGCCAGCAGTTCTAGACTGGATCTGGACGAGCAGTACTTC
d_gene: NA
j_gene: TRBJ2-7
v_gene: TRBV10-1
abundance: NA

CDR3aa: CASSVGGGPNTEAFF
CDR3nt: TGTGCCAGCAGCGTAGGGGGGGGGCCGAACACTGAAGCTTTCTTT
d_gene: NA
j_gene: TRBJ1-1
v_gene: TRBV9
abundance: many

CDR3aa: CASSRGANVLTF
CDR3nt: TGTGCCAGCAGCCGCGGGGCCAACGTCCTGACTTTC
d_gene: NA
j_gene: TRBJ2-6
v_gene: TRBV12-3/TRBV12-4
abundance: few

CDR3aa: CASSWRDTQYF
CDR3nt: TGTGCCAGCAGCTGGAGGGATACGCAGTATTTT
d_gene: NA
j_gene: TRBJ2-3
v_gene: TRBV5-4
abundance: many

CDR3aa: CASSLWTSGYTDTQYF
CDR3nt: TGCGCCAGCAGCCTCTGGACTAGCGGATACACAGATACGCAGTATTTT
d_gene: TRBD2
j_gene: TRBJ2-3
v_gene: TRBV5-1
abundance: NA

CDR3aa: CASSQAGAVGNEQFF
CDR3nt: TGCGCCAGCAGCCAAGCAGGGGCCGTGGGCAATGAGCAGTTCTTC
d_gene: NA
j_gene: TRBJ2-1
v_gene: TRBV4-1
abundance: NA

CDR3aa: CASSFRAAAAGGAGELFF
CDR3nt: TGTGCCAGCAGCTTTAGGGCTGCTGCGGCGGGAGGGGCCGGGGAGCTGTTTTTT
d_gene: TRBD2
j_gene: TRBJ2-2
v_gene: TRBV7-2
abundance: many

CDR3aa: CASSEGAHNSGANVLTF
CDR3nt: TGTGCCAGCAGTGAAGGGGCCCACAACTCTGGGGCCAACGTCCTGACTTTC
d_gene: NA
j_gene: TRBJ2-6
v_gene: TRBV2
abundance: NA

CDR3aa: CASSLSPGARGNEKLFF
CDR3nt: TGTGCCAGCAGCTTATCCCCGGGGGCGCGTGGTAATGAAAAACTGTTTTTT
d_gene: NA
j_gene: TRBJ1-4
v_gene: TRBV11-2
abundance: many

CDR3aa: CASSPTSGVGYEQYF
CDR3nt: TGTGCCAGCAGTCCGACTAGCGGGGTGGGGTACGAGCAGTACTTC
d_gene: TRBD2
j_gene: TRBJ2-7
v_gene: TRBV28
abundance: many

CDR3aa: CASGFEGASEAFF
CDR3nt: TGTGCCAGCGGATTTGAGGGGGCCTCTGAAGCTTTCTTT
d_gene: TRBD1
j_gene: TRBJ1-1
v_gene: TRBV2
abundance: NA

CDR3aa: CSVEGGLMSSYEQYF
CDR3nt: TGCAGCGTTGAGGGGGGCTTAATGAGCTCCTACGAGCAGTACTTC
d_gene: NA
j_gene: TRBJ2-7
v_gene: TRBV29-1
abundance: many

CDR3aa: CASRWWTDTQYF
CDR3nt: TGTGCCAGCAGGTGGTGGACAGATACGCAGTATTTT
d_gene: NA
j_gene: TRBJ2-3
v_gene: TRBV12-3/TRBV12-4
abundance: many

CDR3aa: CASGPPGLFYNEQFF
CDR3nt: TGTGCTAGTGGTCCGCCCGGACTCTTCTACAATGAGCAGTTCTTC
d_gene: NA
j_gene: TRBJ2-1
v_gene: TRBV12-5
abundance: many

CDR3aa: CASSLNLGQGQPQHF
CDR3nt: TGCGCCAGCAGCCTGAATCTGGGGCAGGGTCAGCCCCAGCATTTT
d_gene: NA
j_gene: TRBJ1-5
v_gene: TRBV5-1
abundance: NA

CDR3aa: CASSSPSGGYEQYF
CDR3nt: TGTGCCAGCAGTTCCCCCTCAGGGGGCTACGAGCAGTACTTC
d_gene: TRBD1
j_gene: TRBJ2-7
v_gene: TRBV28
abundance: many

CDR3aa: CASSYEGFEQYF
CDR3nt: TGTGCCAGCAGTTACGAGGGGTTCGAGCAGTACTTC
d_gene: NA
j_gene: TRBJ2-7
v_gene: TRBV6-2/TRBV6-3
abundance: few

CDR3aa: CATSDLGPSQETQYF
CDR3nt: TGTGCCACCAGTGATTTGGGCCCTAGCCAAGAGACCCAGTACTTC
d_gene: NA
j_gene: TRBJ2-5
v_gene: TRBV24-1
abundance: many

CDR3aa: CSARDAGTGANVLTF
CDR3nt: TGCAGTGCTAGAGACGCCGGAACTGGGGCCAACGTCCTGACTTTC
d_gene: NA
j_gene: TRBJ2-6
v_gene: TRBV20-1
abundance: NA

CDR3aa: CASSLEGPLAGAYNEQFF
CDR3nt: TGTGCCAGCAGCTTAGAGGGTCCGCTAGCGGGAGCCTACAATGAGCAGTTCTTC
d_gene: TRBD2
j_gene: TRBJ2-1
v_gene: TRBV7-2
abundance: many

CDR3aa: CASSLGTGQEQFF
CDR3nt: TGTGCCAGCAGCTTGGGGACAGGACAAGAGCAGTTCTTC
d_gene: TRBD1
j_gene: TRBJ2-1
v_gene: TRBV7-9
abundance: many

CDR3aa: CASSLLGGPNEQFF
CDR3nt: TGTGCCAGCAGCTTACTCGGGGGCCCCAATGAGCAGTTCTTC
d_gene: NA
j_gene: TRBJ2-1
v_gene: TRBV7-2
abundance: NA

CDR3aa: CSADSSGGSGANVLTF
CDR3nt: TGCAGTGCTGATTCCTCAGGGGGCTCTGGGGCCAACGTCCTGACTTTC
d_gene: TRBD1
j_gene: TRBJ2-6
v_gene: TRBV20-1
abundance: many

CDR3aa: CASSPIQGSGELFF
CDR3nt: TGTGCCAGCTCACCAATACAGGGGTCCGGGGAGCTGTTTTTT
d_gene: TRBD1
j_gene: TRBJ2-2
v_gene: TRBV18
abundance: few

CDR3aa: CASRRRDRRQPQHF
CDR3nt: TGTGCCAGCAGGCGCCGGGACAGAAGGCAGCCCCAGCATTTT
d_gene: TRBD1
j_gene: TRBJ1-5
v_gene: TRBV28
abundance: many

CDR3aa: CSVVGDPLAMDYGYTF
CDR3nt: TGCAGCGTTGTAGGCGATCCCCTGGCGATGGACTATGGCTACACCTTC
d_gene: NA
j_gene: TRBJ1-2
v_gene: TRBV29-1
abundance: many

CDR3aa: CASSLQKDVSPLHF
CDR3nt: TGTGCCAGCAGCCTTCAGAAGGACGTCTCACCCCTCCACTTT
d_gene: NA
j_gene: TRBJ1-6
v_gene: TRBV27
abundance: many

CDR3aa: CSVEGTSGTDTQYF
CDR3nt: TGCAGCGTTGAGGGGACTAGCGGCACAGATACGCAGTATTTT
d_gene: TRBD2
j_gene: TRBJ2-3
v_gene: TRBV29-1
abundance: many

CDR3aa: CASSFRGRWTDTQYF
CDR3nt: TGTGCCAGCTCATTCAGGGGGCGCTGGACAGATACGCAGTATTTT
d_gene: TRBD1
j_gene: TRBJ2-3
v_gene: TRBV6-1
abundance: NA

CDR3aa: CASSLEGSRAANTDTQYF
CDR3nt: TGCGCCAGCAGCTTGGAAGGTAGTAGAGCGGCTAACACAGATACGCAGTATTTT
d_gene: NA
j_gene: TRBJ2-3
v_gene: TRBV5-1
abundance: many

CDR3aa: CASSLADRGGRQFF
CDR3nt: TGTGCCAGCAGCTTAGCGGACAGGGGAGGGCGGCAGTTCTTC
d_gene: TRBD1
j_gene: TRBJ2-1
v_gene: TRBV7-9
abundance: many

CDR3aa: CASSGAIRRGDTQYF
CDR3nt: TGTGCCAGCAGTGGTGCCATCCGGAGGGGAGATACGCAGTATTTT
d_gene: NA
j_gene: TRBJ2-3
v_gene: TRBV12-3/TRBV12-4
abundance: many

CDR3aa: CASSVEVSGYNEQFF
CDR3nt: TGTGCCAGCAGCGTAGAGGTTAGCGGGTACAATGAGCAGTTCTTC
d_gene: TRBD2
j_gene: TRBJ2-1
v_gene: TRBV9
abundance: NA

CDR3aa: CASSHGGYYEQYF
CDR3nt: TGTGCCAGCAGCCACGGGGGATACTACGAGCAGTACTTC
d_gene: NA
j_gene: TRBJ2-7
v_gene: TRBV3-1
abundance: many

CDR3aa: CASSSGTGGKQPQHF
CDR3nt: TGTGCCAGCAGTTCCGGGACAGGGGGCAAGCAGCCCCAGCATTTT
d_gene: TRBD1
j_gene: TRBJ1-5
v_gene: TRBV28
abundance: NA

CDR3aa: CASSPNRDRVEQFF
CDR3nt: TGTGCCAGCAGTCCAAACCGGGACAGGGTTGAGCAGTTCTTC
d_gene: TRBD1
j_gene: TRBJ2-1
v_gene: TRBV12-3/TRBV12-4
abundance: NA

CDR3aa: CSARSGQQQETQYF
CDR3nt: TGCAGTGCTAGATCGGGACAGCAACAAGAGACCCAGTACTTC
d_gene: TRBD1
j_gene: TRBJ2-5
v_gene: TRBV20-1
abundance: many

CDR3aa: CASRRAAYEQYF
CDR3nt: TGTGCCAGCCGAAGGGCTGCCTACGAGCAGTACTTC
d_gene: NA
j_gene: TRBJ2-7
v_gene: TRBV12-3/TRBV12-4
abundance: many

CDR3aa: CASSEDRGGGQPQHF
CDR3nt: TGTGCCAGCAGTGAGGACAGGGGGGGAGGTCAGCCCCAGCATTTT
d_gene: TRBD1
j_gene: TRBJ1-5
v_gene: TRBV12-3/TRBV12-4
abundance: many

CDR3aa: CASSLVNFRGGDEQFF
CDR3nt: TGTGCCAGCAGCTTAGTGAATTTTAGGGGCGGGGATGAGCAGTTCTTC
d_gene: NA
j_gene: TRBJ2-1
v_gene: TRBV7-2
abundance: many

CDR3aa: CASKEFIGKSEQYF
CDR3nt: TGTGCCAGTAAAGAGTTTATCGGGAAGAGCGAGCAGTACTTC
d_gene: NA
j_gene: TRBJ2-7
v_gene: TRBV19
abundance: many

CDR3aa: CAWVGASYNEQFF
CDR3nt: TGTGCCTGGGTGGGGGCCTCCTACAATGAGCAGTTCTTC
d_gene: NA
j_gene: TRBJ2-1
v_gene: TRBV30
abundance: many

CDR3aa: CASSIGQTHNEQFF
CDR3nt: TGTGCCAGTAGTATCGGACAGACCCACAATGAGCAGTTCTTC
d_gene: NA
j_gene: TRBJ2-1
v_gene: TRBV19
abundance: few